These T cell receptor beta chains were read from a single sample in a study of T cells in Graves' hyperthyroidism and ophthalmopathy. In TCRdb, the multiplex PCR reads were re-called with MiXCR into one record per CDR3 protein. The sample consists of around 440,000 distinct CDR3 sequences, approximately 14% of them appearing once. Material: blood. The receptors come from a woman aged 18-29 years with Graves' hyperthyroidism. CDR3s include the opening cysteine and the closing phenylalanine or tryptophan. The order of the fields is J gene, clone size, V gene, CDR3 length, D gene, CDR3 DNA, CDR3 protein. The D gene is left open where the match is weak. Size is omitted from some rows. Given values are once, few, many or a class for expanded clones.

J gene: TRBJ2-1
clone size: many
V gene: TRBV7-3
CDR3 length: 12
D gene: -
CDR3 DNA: TGTGCCAGCGGTGGGAATCCGGATGAGCAGTTCTTC
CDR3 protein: CASGGNPDEQFF

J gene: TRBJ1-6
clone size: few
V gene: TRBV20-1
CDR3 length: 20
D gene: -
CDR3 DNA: TGCAGTGCTAGAGCTAGAAGGGGGACCGACATTAGCTCCTATAATTCACCCCTCCACTTT
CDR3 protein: CSARARRGTDISSYNSPLHF

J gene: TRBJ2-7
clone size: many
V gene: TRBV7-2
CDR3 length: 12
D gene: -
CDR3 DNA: TGTGCCAGCAGCTTAGCGCGCAACGAGCAGTACTTC
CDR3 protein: CASSLARNEQYF

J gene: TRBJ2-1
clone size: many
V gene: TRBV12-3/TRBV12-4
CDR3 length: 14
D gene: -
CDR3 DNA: TGTGCCAGCAGTTACGACAGGTACTACAATGAGCAGTTCTTC
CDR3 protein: CASSYDRYYNEQFF

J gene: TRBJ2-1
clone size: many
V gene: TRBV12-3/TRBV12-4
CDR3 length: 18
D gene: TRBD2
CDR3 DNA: TGTGCCAGCAGTCCGCGGGCTAGCGGGGGGTCACCTTACAATGAGCAGTTCTTC
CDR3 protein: CASSPRASGGSPYNEQFF

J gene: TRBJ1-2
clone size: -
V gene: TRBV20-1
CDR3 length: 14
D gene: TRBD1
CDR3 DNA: TGCAGTGCCTCGGGACAGGGATCTAACTATGGCTACACCTTC
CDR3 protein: CSASGQGSNYGYTF

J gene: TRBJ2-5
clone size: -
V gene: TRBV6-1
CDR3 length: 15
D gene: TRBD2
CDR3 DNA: TGTGCCAGCAGCTTTGGGAGGGTTGGTCTGGAGACCCAGTACTTC
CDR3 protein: CASSFGRVGLETQYF

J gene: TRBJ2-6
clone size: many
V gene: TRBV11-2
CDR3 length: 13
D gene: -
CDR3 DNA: TGTGCCAGCAGCCCAAGGGGGGCCAACGTCCTGACTTTC
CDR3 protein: CASSPRGANVLTF

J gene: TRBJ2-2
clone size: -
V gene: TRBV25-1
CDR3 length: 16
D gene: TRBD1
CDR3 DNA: TGTGCCAGCAGATCTCAGACAGGGTGGAACACCGGGGAGCTGTTTTTT
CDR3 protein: CASRSQTGWNTGELFF

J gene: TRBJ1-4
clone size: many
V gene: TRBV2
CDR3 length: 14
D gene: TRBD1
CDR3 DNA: TGTGCCAGCATCCGTGGACAGGGTAGTGAAAAACTGTTTTTT
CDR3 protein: CASIRGQGSEKLFF

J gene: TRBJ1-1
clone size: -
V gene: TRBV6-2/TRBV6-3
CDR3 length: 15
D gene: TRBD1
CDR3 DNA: TGTGCCAGCAGGGATCAGGGGGCCGGTCCCGCTGAAGCTTTCTTT
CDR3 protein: CASRDQGAGPAEAFF

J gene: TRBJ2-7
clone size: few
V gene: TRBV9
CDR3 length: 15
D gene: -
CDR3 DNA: TGTGCCAGCAGCGGGACCGGGGCCGCTCTCGTCGAGCAGTACTTC
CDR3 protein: CASSGTGAALVEQYF

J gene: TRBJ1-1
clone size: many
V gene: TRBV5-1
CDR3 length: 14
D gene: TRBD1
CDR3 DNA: TGCGCCAGCAGCGTGACGACAGGGCACACTGAAGCTTTCTTT
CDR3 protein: CASSVTTGHTEAFF

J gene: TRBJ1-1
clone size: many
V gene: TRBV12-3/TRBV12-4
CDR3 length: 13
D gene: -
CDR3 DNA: TGTGCCAGCAGTTTCTTAGGGGGAACTGAAGCTTTCTTT
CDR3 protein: CASSFLGGTEAFF

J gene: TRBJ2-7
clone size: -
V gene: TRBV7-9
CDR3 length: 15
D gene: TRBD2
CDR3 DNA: TGTGCCAGCAGCTTCATCGGGGGGGGTCCCTACGAGCAGTACTTC
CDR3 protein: CASSFIGGGPYEQYF

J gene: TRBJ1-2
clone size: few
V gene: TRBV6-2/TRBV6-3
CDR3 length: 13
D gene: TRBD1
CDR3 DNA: TGTGCCAGCAGTCCCGACAGGGAGTGGGGCTACACCTTC
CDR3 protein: CASSPDREWGYTF

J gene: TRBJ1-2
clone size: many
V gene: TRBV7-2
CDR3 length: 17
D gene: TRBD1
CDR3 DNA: TGTGCCAGCAGCTCTAGGCGACCCAGGGGGCGCGGCTATGGCTACACCTTC
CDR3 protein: CASSSRRPRGRGYGYTF

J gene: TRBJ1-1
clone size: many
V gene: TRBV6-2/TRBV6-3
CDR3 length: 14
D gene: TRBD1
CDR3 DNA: TGTGCCAGCACCTCGGACAGGGTGAACACTGAAGCTTTCTTT
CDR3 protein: CASTSDRVNTEAFF

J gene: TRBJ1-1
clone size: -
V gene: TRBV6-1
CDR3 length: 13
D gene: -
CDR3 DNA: TGTGCCAGCAGGACCAGGAAGAACACTGAAGCTTTCTTT
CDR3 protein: CASRTRKNTEAFF

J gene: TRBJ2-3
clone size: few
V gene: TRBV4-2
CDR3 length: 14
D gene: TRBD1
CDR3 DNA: TGTGCCAGCAGCCAAAGACAGGGTGCAGATACGCAGTATTTT
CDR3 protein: CASSQRQGADTQYF

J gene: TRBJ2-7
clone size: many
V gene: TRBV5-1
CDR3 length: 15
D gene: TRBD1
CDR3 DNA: TGCGCCAGCAGCGAGAGGACAGGGGGCCCATACGAGCAGTACTTC
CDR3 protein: CASSERTGGPYEQYF

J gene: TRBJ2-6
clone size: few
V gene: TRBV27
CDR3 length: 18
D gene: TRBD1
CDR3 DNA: TGTGCCAGCGCCCGTTTACAGGGGGCTCAGGTTGGGGCCAACGTCCTGACTTTC
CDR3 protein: CASARLQGAQVGANVLTF

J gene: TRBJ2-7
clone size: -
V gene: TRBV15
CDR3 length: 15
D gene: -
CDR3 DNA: TGTGCCACCAGCATGGGACTGGGGTTCACCTACGAGCAGTACTTC
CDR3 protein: CATSMGLGFTYEQYF

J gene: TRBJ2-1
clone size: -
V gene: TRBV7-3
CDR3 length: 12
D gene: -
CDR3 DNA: TGTGCCAGCAGCTCTCTTGGCAATGAGCAGTTCTTC
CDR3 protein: CASSSLGNEQFF

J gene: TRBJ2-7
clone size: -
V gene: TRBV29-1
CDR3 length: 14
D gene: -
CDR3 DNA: TGCAGCGTTGCGGAGGCCGGGCCCTCCTACGAGCAGTACTTC
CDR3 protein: CSVAEAGPSYEQYF

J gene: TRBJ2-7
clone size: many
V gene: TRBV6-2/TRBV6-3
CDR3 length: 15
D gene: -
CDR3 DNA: TGTGCCAGCAGTTCCCTTCTCCCCCTTGGGGACGAGCAGTACTTC
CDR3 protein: CASSSLLPLGDEQYF

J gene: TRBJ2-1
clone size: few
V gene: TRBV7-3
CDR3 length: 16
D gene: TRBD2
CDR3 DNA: TGTGCCAGCAGCGGAACTAGCGGGAGAAATCCAAAAGAGCAGTTCTTC
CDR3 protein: CASSGTSGRNPKEQFF

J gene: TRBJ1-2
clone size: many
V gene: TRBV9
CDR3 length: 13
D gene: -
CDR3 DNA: TGTGCCAGCAGCGTTCAGGAAGACTATGGCTACACCTTC
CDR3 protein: CASSVQEDYGYTF

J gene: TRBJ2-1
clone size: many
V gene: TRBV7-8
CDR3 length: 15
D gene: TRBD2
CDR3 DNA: TGTGCCAGCAGCTCGGGACTAGGATGGGGCAATGAGCAGTTCTTC
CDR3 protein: CASSSGLGWGNEQFF

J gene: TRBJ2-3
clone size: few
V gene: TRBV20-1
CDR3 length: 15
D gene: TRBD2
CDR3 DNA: TGCAGTGCTAGTCAGACTAGCGGGGACACAGATACGCAGTATTTT
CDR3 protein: CSASQTSGDTDTQYF

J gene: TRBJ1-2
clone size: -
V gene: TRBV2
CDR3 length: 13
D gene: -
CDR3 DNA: TGTGCCAGCAGTGAAGGCAGGGTTTATGGCTACACCTTC
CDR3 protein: CASSEGRVYGYTF

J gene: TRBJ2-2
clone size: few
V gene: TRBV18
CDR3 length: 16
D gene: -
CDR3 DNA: TGTGCCAGCTCACCACCAGGACTGCCCGGGGCCGGGGAGCTGTTTTTT
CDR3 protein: CASSPPGLPGAGELFF

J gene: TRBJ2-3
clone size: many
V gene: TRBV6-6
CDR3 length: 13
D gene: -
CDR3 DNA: TGTGCCAGCAGTTACTCCTTCCGGGATACGCAGTATTTT
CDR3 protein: CASSYSFRDTQYF

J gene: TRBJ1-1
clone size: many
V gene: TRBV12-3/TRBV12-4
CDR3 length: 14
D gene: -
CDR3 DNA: TGTGCCAGCAGACTTGGTACCCCGAACACTGAAGCTTTCTTT
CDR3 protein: CASRLGTPNTEAFF

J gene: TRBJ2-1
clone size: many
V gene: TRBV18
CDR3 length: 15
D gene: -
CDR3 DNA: TGTGCCAGCTCACTAGGTGTAGACCCCTACAATGAGCAGTTCTTC
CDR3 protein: CASSLGVDPYNEQFF

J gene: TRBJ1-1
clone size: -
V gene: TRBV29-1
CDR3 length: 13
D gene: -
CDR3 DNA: TGCAGCGTTGAGGTAACCCCGAACACTGAAGCTTTCTTT
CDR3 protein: CSVEVTPNTEAFF

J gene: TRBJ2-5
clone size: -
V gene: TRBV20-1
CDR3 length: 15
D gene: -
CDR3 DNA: TGCAGTGCTAGCGTGGTGGTAGCGCGATTGGAGACCCAGTACTTC
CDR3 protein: CSASVVVARLETQYF

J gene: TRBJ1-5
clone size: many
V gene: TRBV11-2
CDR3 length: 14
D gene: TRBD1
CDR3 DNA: TGTGCCAGCAGCCACTCAGGGGGCGGTCAGCCCCAGCATTTT
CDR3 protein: CASSHSGGGQPQHF

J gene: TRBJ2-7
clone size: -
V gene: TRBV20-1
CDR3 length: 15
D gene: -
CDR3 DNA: TGCAGTGCTAGAGATCTGCAGGCTAGCTTATACGAGCAGTACTTC
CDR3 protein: CSARDLQASLYEQYF

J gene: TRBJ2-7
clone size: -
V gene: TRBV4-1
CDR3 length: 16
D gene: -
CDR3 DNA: TGCGCCAGCAGCCAAGGGTCCCAGGGTCTCTCCTACGAGCAGTACTTC
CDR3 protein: CASSQGSQGLSYEQYF

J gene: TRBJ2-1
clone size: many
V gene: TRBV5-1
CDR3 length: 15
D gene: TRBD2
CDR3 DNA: TGCGCCAGCAGCTTAGGACTAGCCTCCTACAATGAGCAGTTCTTC
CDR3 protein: CASSLGLASYNEQFF

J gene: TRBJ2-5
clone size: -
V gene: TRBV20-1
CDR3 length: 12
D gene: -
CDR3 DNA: TGCAGTGCTGGAGACGGATTCCAGACCCAGTACTTC
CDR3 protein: CSAGDGFQTQYF

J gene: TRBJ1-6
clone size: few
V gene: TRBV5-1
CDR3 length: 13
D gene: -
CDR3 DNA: TGCGCCAGCAGCGTACGGGAAAATTCACCCCTCCACTTT
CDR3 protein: CASSVRENSPLHF

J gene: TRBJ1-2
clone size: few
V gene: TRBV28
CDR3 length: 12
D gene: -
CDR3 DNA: TGTGCCAGCAAACCGACAGTATATGGCTACACCTTC
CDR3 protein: CASKPTVYGYTF

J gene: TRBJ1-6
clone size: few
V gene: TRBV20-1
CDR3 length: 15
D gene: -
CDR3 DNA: TGCAGTGCTAGAGCTCCTGGCTCCTATAATTCACCCCTCCACTTT
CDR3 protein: CSARAPGSYNSPLHF